A single sample is the source of the 17 T cell receptor beta chains below, sequenced in a study of blood T cells in healthy people across ages. Combining a sample-barcoded 5' primer with a J-beta primer mix, a second PCR ran for roughly 6 to 12 cycles. Using its own MiXCR run on the 5' RACE reads, TCRdb lists one record per CDR3 protein. Of fewer than 1,000,000 distinct CDR3 sequences listed, about 45% were seen once; the top ten hold less than 20%. Sequenced input: blood. These TCRs come from a man aged 80 or over in good health.

The rearrangement links TRBV7-3 to TRBJ2-3, with TRBD2 identical over 8 bases. Germline V lookup: CDR1 SGHTA, CDR2 FQGTGA. The V segment lost 4 bases and the J segment 6 bases; nucleotides outside the gene matches: 24. The CDR3 is 20 residues long. In nucleotides, the CDR3 is TGTGCCAGCAGCTCAACAGGGCGCAGAGCTAGCGGGTCTCCCACGGATACGCAGTATTTT. It yields the protein CASSSTGRRASGSPTDTQYF. Full variable domain (rest looked up from reference TRBV7-3 and TRBJ2-3): GAGVSQTPSNKVTEKGKYVELRCDPISGHTALYWYRQSLGQGPEFLIYFQGTGAADDSGLPNDRFFAVRPEGSVSTLKIQRTERGDSAVYLCASSSTGRRASGSPTDTQYFGPGTRLTVL.

The chain links TRBV29-1 to TRBJ2-5; D unclear. The germline V and J ends were trimmed by 2 bases and 2 bases, with 9 bases remaining between them. This CDR3 is 13 amino acids long. CDR1 and CDR2 (germline): SQVTM, ANQGSEA. Written as DNA, the CDR3 is TGCAGCGTTGAAAACTATGGACAAGAGACCCAGTACTTC. As protein: CSVENYGQETQYF.

CDR3 coding DNA: TGTGCCAGCAGCTTTACGCGGGACTCCGGGGAGCTGTTTTTT. This gives the protein CASSFTRDSGELFF. V is TRBV11-2 and J is TRBJ2-2, with D maybe TRBD2 (6 bases). CDR1 SGHAT and CDR2 FQNNGV come from the germline V gene. V lost 3 bases to trimming and J lost 6 bases, with 11 bases between them. The CDR3 contains 14 residues.

J is TRBJ2-2 and V is TRBV9, with D hard to call. The ends were cut back, 1 base at V and 8 bases at J, with 9 bases in the middle. CDR1 and CDR2 from the germline V gene are SGDLS and YYNGEE. The CDR3 has 13 amino acids. In nucleotides, the CDR3 is TGTGCCAGCAGCGTACTGACGTGGGGGGAGCTGTTTTTT. As protein: CASSVLTWGELFF.

This chain connects TRBV4-2 to TRBJ2-1, with a possible D match to TRBD1 (6 bases). This CDR3 has 15 amino acids. V lost 4 bases and J 8 bases, leaving 18 bases between the germline ends. CDR1 and CDR2 (germline): LGHNA, YNFKEQ. The CDR3 sequence: CASSRLSGQHDEQFF. CDR3 bases: TGTGCCAGCAGCCGACTCTCAGGACAGCACGATGAGCAGTTCTTC.

V usage is TRBV27 and J usage is TRBJ2-4; D unresolved. The assigned J gene may be wrong: the sequence end matches TRBJ2-7 better. Germline-derived CDR1 and CDR2 are MNHEY and SMNVEV (reference sequence). This CDR3 comprises 16 residues. CDR3 residues: CASSFRGGAVAYEQYF. In DNA form, the CDR3 reads TGTGCCAGCAGTTTCAGAGGCGGAGCCGTGGCCTACGAGCAGTACTTC.

Only a few counts were recorded for this clonotype. The rearrangement joins TRBV12-3 or TRBV12-4 to TRBJ2-5; maybe TRBD2 (6 bases). The CDR3 loop spans 14 amino acids. V was pared by 7 bases and J by 0 bases, with 12 bases between. In DNA form, the CDR3 reads TGTGCCAGCACTATTCTAGCGTACCAAGAGACCCAGTACTTC. Its translation: CASTILAYQETQYF.

This clonotype was seen a handful of times. CDR3 protein: CASSEADVTAKNIQYF. CDR3 nucleotides: TGTGCCAGCAGTGAAGCCGATGTGACAGCCAAAAACATTCAGTACTTC. The V call is TRBV2, the J call TRBJ2-4, with no clear D. The CDR3 consists of 16 residues. V gave up 0 bases and J gave up 0 bases, with 9 bases separating them. Germline CDR1 SNHLY, CDR2 FYNNEI. Full variable domain (outside the CDR3, taken from reference TRBV2 and TRBJ2-4): EPEVTQTPSHQVTQMGQEVILRCVPISNHLYFYWYRQILGQKVEFLVSFYNNEISEKSEIFDDQFSVERPDGSNFTLKIRSTKLEDSAMYFCASSEADVTAKNIQYFGAGTRLSVL.

The V and J genes are TRBV25-1 and TRBJ2-7; no clear D. Trimming stripped 4 bases from V and 7 bases from J, with 8 bases between. CDR1 and CDR2 (germline): MGHDK, SYGVNS. CDR3 length equals 11 residues. Here the CDR3 reads CASSANNEQYF. The CDR3 DNA is TGTGCCAGCAGTGCAAACAATGAGCAGTACTTC.

This clonotype occurred once. CDR3 region: CASEGQGGADTQYF. CDR3 coding DNA: TGTGCCAGCGAGGGACAGGGAGGCGCAGATACGCAGTATTTT. The rearrangement uses TRBV28 and TRBJ2-3; TRBD1 aligns across 9 bases. The CDR3 has 14 residues. Germline lookup yields CDR1 MDHEN and CDR2 SYDVKM. The junction had 7 bases not matched to a gene; V was cut back by 8 bases and J by 4 bases.

This sequence joins TRBV25-1 and TRBJ2-7; either TRBD1 or TRBD2 may supply D (5 bases each). Near its end, the DNA agrees better with TRBJ2-5, so the J call may be wrong. The CDR3 is made up of 20 amino acids. Germline V gene data show CDR1 as MGHDK and CDR2 as SYGVNS. CDR3 sequence: CASSESGIRETAPREGTQYF. CDR3 in DNA: TGTGCCAGCAGTGAATCGGGGATAAGGGAGACAGCCCCACGGGAAGGGACCCAGTACTTC.

The chain employs TRBV28 and TRBJ2-1; 7 bases agree with TRBD1. The germline V gene encodes CDR1 MDHEN and CDR2 SYDVKM. The CDR3 extends over 16 amino acids. V lost 10 bases, J lost 3 bases, and 15 bases stayed unmatched. The CDR3 protein is CATLIRGTDFYNEQFF. The CDR3 bases are TGTGCCACCCTTATAAGGGGGACAGACTTCTACAATGAGCAGTTCTTC.

The genes are TRBV5-4 and TRBJ2-7; D may be TRBD2 (5 bases). Germline V gene sequence: CDR1 SGHNT, CDR2 YYREEE (reference sequence). The germline V and J ends were trimmed by 0 bases and 2 bases, with 9 bases remaining between them. The CDR3 consists of 14 residues. CDR3 in amino acids: CASSLARGTYEQYF. CDR3 nucleotides: TGTGCCAGCAGCTTGGCCCGGGGAACCTACGAGCAGTACTTC. Variable domain in full (rest from reference TRBV5-4 and TRBJ2-7): ETGVTQSPTHLIKTRGQQVTLRCSSQSGHNTVSWYQQALGQGPQFIFQYYREEENGRGNFPPRFSGLQFPNYSSELNVNALELDDSALYLCASSLARGTYEQYFGPGTRLTVT.

The rearrangement links TRBV27 to TRBJ2-1, with 8 bases lining up with TRBD2. CDR1 MNHEY and CDR2 SMNVEV come from the germline V gene (reference sequence). With 3 bases clipped from V and 6 bases from J, the junction kept 16 bases outside the gene matches. The CDR3 extends over 18 amino acids. CDR3 sequence (DNA): TGTGCCAGCAGTTTCTCAGCGGGAGTTGGCGTTTCCATCAATGAGCAGTTCTTC. Amino acids: CASSFSAGVGVSINEQFF.

This clonotype came up a few times. The rearrangement links TRBV28 to TRBJ2-1, with D possibly being TRBD1 (6 bases). With 6 bases removed from V and 5 bases from J, the gap between germline ends came to 8 bases. Germline V gene lookup returns CDR1 MDHEN and CDR2 SYDVKM. This CDR3 comprises 12 residues. This CDR3 reads CASSRGDNEQFF. In DNA form, the CDR3 reads TGTGCCAGCAGCAGGGGAGACAATGAGCAGTTCTTC.

This chain connects TRBV30 to TRBJ2-3; TRBD2 matches at 11 bases. The germline gives CDR1 GTSNPN, CDR2 SVGIG (reference sequence). Trimming cost V 3 bases and J 2 bases; bases outside gene matches: 1. The CDR3 has 14 amino acids. CDR3 protein: CAWRGLAVTDTQYF. CDR3 nucleotides: TGTGCCTGGAGGGGACTAGCGGTCACAGATACGCAGTATTTT.

The CDR3 reads CATSRDEAGEQTDTQYF. CDR3 sequence (DNA): TGTGCCACCAGCAGAGATGAGGCAGGGGAGCAGACAGATACGCAGTATTTT. V gene TRBV15 combines with J gene TRBJ2-3, with D perhaps TRBD1 (6 bases). Germline lookup yields CDR1 LNHNV and CDR2 YYDKDF (reference sequence). The CDR3 is made up of 17 amino acids. V lost 0 bases, J lost 3 bases, and 16 bases lay in between.